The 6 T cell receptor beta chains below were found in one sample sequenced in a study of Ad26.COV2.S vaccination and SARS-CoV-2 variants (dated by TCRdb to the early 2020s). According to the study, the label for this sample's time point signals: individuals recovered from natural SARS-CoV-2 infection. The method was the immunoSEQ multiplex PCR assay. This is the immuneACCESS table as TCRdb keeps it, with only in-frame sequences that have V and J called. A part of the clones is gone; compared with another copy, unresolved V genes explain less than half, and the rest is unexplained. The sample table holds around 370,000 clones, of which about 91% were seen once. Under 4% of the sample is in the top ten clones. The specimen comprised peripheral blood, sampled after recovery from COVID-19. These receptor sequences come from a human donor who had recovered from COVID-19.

CDR3 amino acids: CASSWAQQRETQYF. The CDR3 nucleotides are TGTGCCAGCAGTTGGGCCCAGCAAAGGGAGACCCAGTACTTC. V gene TRBV6-2 or TRBV6-3 combines with J gene TRBJ2-5; D remains unclear. From germline, CDR1 is MNHEY and CDR2 SVGEGT. The V and J ends lost 4 bases and 5 bases respectively, with 14 bases between them. This CDR3 is built from 14 residues.

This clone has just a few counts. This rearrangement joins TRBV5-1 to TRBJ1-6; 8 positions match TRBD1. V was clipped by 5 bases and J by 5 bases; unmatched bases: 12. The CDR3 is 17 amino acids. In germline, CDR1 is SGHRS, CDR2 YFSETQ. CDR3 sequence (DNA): TGCGCCAGCAGACACTGGACAGGGATGCAGGATAATTCACCCCTCCACTTT. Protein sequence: CASRHWTGMQDNSPLHF.

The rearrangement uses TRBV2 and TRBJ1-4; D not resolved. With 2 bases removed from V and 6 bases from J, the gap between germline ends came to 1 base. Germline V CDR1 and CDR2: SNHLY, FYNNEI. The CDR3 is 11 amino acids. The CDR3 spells CASSEYEKLFF. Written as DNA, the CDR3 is TGTGCCAGCAGTGAATATGAAAAACTGTTTTTT. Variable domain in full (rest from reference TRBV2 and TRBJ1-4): EPEVTQTPSHQVTQMGQEVILRCVPISNHLYFYWYRQILGQKVEFLVSFYNNEISEKSEIFDDQFSVERPDGSNFTLKIRSTKLEDSAMYFCASSEYEKLFFGSGTQLSVL.

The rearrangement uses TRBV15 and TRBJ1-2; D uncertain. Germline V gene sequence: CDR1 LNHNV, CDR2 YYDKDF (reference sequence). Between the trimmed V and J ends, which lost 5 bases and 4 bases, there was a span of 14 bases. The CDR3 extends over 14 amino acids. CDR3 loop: CATSPGVVGYGYTF. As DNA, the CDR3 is TGTGCCACCAGCCCGGGCGTTGTTGGCTATGGCTACACCTTC.

The CDR3 bases are TGCGCCAGCAGCCCCTCCCAGAGCGGGGGAGGGGAGACCCAGTACTTC. Amino acids: CASSPSQSGGGETQYF. The chain is built from TRBV5-1 and TRBJ2-5, with 8 nucleotides matching TRBD2. The CDR3 consists of 16 residues. J gave up 5 bases and V 4 bases, and 13 bases lay outside the gene matches. In germline, CDR1 is SGHRS, CDR2 YFSETQ.

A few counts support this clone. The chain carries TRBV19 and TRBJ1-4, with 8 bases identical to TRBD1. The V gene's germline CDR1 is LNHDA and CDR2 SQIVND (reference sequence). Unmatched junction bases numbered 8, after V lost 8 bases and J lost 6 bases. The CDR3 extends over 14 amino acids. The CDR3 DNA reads TGTGCCAGTGACCCAGGGGGCTTGGATGAAAAACTGTTTTTT. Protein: CASDPGGLDEKLFF.